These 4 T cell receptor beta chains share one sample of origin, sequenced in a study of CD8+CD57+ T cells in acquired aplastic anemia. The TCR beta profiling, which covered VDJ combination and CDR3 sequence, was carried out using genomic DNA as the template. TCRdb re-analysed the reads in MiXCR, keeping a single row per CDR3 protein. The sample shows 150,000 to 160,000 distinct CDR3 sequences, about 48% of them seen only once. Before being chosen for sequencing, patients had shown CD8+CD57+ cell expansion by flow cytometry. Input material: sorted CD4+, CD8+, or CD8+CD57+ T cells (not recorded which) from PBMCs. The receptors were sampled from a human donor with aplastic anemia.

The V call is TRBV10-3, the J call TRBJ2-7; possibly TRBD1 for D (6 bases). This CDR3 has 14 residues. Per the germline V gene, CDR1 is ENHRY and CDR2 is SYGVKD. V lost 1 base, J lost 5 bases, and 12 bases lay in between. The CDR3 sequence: CAISEYGRGDEQYF. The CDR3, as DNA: TGTGCCATCAGTGAGTACGGCAGGGGCGACGAGCAGTACTTC.

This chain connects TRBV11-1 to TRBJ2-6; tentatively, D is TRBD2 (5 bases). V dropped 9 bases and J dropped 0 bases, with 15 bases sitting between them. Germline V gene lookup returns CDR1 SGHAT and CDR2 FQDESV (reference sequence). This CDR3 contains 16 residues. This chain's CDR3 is CASSRLTSSGANVLTF. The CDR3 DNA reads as TGTGCCAGTAGCCGACTCACTAGCTCTGGGGCCAACGTCCTGACTTTC.

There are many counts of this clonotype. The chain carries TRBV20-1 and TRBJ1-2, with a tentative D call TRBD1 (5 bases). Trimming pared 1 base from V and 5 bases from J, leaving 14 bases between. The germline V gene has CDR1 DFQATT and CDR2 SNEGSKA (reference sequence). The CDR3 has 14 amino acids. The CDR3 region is CSARAISGGYGYTF. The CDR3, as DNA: TGCAGTGCTAGAGCCATTTCGGGGGGGTATGGCTACACCTTC.

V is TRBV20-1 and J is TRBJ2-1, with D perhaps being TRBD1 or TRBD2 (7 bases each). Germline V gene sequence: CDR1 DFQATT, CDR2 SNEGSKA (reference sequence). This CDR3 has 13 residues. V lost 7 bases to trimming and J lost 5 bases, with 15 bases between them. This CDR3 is CSDHRGGNNEQFF. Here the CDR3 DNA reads TGCAGTGACCACAGGGGAGGGAACAATGAGCAGTTCTTC.